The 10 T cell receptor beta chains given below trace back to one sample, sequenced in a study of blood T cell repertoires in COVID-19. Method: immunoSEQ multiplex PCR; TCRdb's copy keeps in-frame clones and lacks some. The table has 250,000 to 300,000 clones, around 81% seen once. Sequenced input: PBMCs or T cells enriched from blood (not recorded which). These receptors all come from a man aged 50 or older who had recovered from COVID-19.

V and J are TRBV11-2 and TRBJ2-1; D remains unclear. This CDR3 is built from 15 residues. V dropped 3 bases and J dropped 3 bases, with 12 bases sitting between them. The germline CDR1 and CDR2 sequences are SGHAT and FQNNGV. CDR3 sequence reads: CASSFRQVSYNEQFF. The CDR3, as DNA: TGTGCCAGCAGCTTCAGGCAGGTTAGCTACAATGAGCAGTTCTTC.

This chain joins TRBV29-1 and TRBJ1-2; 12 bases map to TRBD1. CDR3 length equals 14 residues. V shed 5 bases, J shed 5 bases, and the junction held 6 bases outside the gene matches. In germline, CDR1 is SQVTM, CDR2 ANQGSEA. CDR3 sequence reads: CSVLGQGANYGYTF. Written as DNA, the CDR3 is TGCAGCGTTTTGGGACAGGGGGCAAATTATGGCTACACCTTC.

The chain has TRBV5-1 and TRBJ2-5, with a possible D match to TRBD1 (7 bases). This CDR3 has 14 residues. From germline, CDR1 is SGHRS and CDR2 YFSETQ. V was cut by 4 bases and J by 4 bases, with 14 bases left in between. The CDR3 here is CASSKQGGVETQYF. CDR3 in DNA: TGCGCCAGCAGCAAGCAGGGGGGCGTAGAGACCCAGTACTTC.

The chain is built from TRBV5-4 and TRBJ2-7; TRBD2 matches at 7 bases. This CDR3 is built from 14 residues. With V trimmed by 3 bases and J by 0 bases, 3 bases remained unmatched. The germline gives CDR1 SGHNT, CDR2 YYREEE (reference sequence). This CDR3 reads CASSSPGGSYEQYF. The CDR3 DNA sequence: TGTGCCAGCAGCTCTCCGGGGGGCTCCTACGAGCAGTACTTC.

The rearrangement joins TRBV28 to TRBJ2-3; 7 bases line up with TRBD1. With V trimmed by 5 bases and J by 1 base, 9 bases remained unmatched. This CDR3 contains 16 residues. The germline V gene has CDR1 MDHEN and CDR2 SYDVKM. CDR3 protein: CASSQQGFFGTDTQYF. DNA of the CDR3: TGTGCCAGCAGTCAACAGGGGTTTTTTGGCACAGATACGCAGTATTTT.

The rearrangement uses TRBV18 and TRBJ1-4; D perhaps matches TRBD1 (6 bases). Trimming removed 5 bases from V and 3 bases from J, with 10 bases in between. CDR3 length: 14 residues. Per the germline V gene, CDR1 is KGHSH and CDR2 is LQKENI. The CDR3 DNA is TGTGCCAGCTCATCGCGACAGGCTAATGAAAAACTGTTTTTT. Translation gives CASSSRQANEKLFF.

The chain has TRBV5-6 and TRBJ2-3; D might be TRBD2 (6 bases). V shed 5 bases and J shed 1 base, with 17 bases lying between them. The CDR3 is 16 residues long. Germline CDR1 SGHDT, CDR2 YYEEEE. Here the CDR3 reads CASSSLATSRTDTQYF. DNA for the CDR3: TGTGCCAGCAGTTCCCTAGCGACATCCCGCACAGATACGCAGTATTTT.

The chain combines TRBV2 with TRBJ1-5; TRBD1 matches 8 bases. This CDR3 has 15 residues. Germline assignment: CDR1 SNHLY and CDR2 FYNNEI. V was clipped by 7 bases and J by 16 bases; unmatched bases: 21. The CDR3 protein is CASTRARSGGGSFHF. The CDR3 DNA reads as TGTGCCAGCACCCGAGCTAGGTCAGGGGGCGGCAGTTTCCATTTT.

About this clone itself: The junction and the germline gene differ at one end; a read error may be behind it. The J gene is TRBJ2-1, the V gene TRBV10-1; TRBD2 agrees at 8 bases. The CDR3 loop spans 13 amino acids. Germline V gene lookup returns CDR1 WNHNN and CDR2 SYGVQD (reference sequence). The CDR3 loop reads CASSESTSALTVF. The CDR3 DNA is TGCGCCAGCAGTGAGTCGACTAGCGCTTTGACGGTCTTC.

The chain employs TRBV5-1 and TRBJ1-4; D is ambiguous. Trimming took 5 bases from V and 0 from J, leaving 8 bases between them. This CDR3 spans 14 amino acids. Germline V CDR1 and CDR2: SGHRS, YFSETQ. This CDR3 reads CASSPQSTNEKLFF. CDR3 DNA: TGCGCCAGCAGTCCTCAGTCAACTAATGAAAAACTGTTTTTT. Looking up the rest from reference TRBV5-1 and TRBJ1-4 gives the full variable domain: KAGVTQTPRYLIKTRGQQVTLSCSPISGHRSVSWYQQTPGQGLQFLFEYFSETQRNKGNFPGRFSGRQFSNSRSEMNVSTLELGDSALYLCASSPQSTNEKLFFGSGTQLSVL.